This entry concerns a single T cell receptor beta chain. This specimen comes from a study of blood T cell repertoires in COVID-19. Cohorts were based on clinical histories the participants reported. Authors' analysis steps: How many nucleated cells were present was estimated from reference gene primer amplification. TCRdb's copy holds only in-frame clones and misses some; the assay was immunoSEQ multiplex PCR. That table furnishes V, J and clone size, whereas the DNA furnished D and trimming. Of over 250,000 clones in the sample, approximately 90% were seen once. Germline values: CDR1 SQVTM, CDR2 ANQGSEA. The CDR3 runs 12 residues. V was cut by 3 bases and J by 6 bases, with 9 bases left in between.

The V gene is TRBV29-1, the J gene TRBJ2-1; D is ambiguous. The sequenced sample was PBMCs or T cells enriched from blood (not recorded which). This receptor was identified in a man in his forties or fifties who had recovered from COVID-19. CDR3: CSVDVQINEQFF. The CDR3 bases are TGCAGCGTTGACGTACAAATCAATGAGCAGTTCTTC.